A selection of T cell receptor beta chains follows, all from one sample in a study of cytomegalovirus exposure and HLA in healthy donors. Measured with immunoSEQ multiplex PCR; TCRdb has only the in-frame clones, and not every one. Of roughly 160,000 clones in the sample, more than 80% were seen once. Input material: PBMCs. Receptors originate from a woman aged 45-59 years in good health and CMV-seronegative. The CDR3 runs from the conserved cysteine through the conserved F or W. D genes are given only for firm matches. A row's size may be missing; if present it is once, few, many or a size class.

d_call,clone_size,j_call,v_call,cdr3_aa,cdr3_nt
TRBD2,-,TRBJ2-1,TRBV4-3,CASSQFLAGGSSYNEQFF,TGCGCCAGCAGCCAATTCCTAGCGGGAGGGAGCTCCTACAATGAGCAGTTCTTC
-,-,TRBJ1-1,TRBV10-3,CAISSGLDTEAFF,TGTGCCATCAGCTCGGGATTGGACACTGAAGCTTTCTTT
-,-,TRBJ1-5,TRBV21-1,CASRSRAGNQPQHF,TGTGCCAGTAGATCCAGGGCGGGCAATCAGCCCCAGCATTTT
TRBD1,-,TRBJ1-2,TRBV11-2,CASTRSGGGGYTF,TGTGCCAGCACCAGATCAGGGGGCGGGGGCTACACCTTC
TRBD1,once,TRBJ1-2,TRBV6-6,CASSDPQGSYTF,TGTGCCAGCAGTGACCCACAGGGGAGCTACACCTTC
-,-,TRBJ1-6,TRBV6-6,CASSYTGGQDSPLHF,TGTGCCAGCAGTTACACAGGTGGCCAGGACTCACCCCTCCACTTT
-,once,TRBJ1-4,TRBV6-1,CASSEDSRVWEKLFF,TGTGCCAGCAGTGAAGATTCGAGGGTGTGGGAAAAACTGTTTTTT
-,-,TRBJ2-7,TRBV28,CASTRENSYEQYF,TGTGCCAGCACACGGGAAAACTCCTACGAGCAGTACTTC
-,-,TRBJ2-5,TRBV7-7,CASSLDSEETQYF,TGTGCCAGCAGCTTGGACAGTGAAGAGACCCAGTACTTC
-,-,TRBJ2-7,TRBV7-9,CASSYPRGSGHF,TGTGCCAGCAGCTACCCTCGGGGAAGCGGCCACTTC
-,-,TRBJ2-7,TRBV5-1,CASSRDSGYEQYF,TGCGCCAGCAGCCGGGACTCCGGCTACGAGCAGTACTTC
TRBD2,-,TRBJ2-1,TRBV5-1,CASSLVPSGGTTNEQFF,TGCGCCAGCAGCTTGGTACCTAGCGGGGGCACGACCAATGAGCAGTTCTTC
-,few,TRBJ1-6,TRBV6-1,CASGGAGSPLHF,TGTGCCAGCGGGGGCGCCGGCTCACCCCTCCACTTT
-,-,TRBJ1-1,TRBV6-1,CASYGGTMNTEAFF,TGTGCCAGCTATGGGGGGACTATGAACACTGAAGCTTTCTTT
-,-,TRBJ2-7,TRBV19,CASSIPDTSPYEQYF,TGTGCCAGTAGTATCCCGGACACCTCACCCTACGAGCAGTACTTC
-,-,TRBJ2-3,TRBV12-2,CASRLIEWPSGTDTQYF,TGTGCAAGTCGCTTAATCGAATGGCCTAGTGGCACAGATACGCAGTATTTT
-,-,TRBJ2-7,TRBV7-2,CASSSPRQPREQYF,TGTGCCAGCAGCTCACCAAGACAGCCGCGAGAGCAGTACTTC
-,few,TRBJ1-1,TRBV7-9,CASSRMNTEAFF,TGTGCCAGCAGCCGTATGAACACTGAAGCTTTCTTT
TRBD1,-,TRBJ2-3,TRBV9,CASSSYGGQGTDTQYF,TGTGCCAGCAGCTCTTATGGGGGACAGGGGACAGATACGCAGTATTTT
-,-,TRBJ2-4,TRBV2,CASSTLMVGGIQYF,TGTGCCAGCAGTACCCTAATGGTTGGGGGGATTCAGTACTTC
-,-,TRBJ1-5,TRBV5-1,CASSLDRANKPQHF,TGCGCCAGCAGCTTGGACAGGGCGAATAAGCCCCAGCATTTT
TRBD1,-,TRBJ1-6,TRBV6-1,CASSEANRGLSPLHF,TGTGCCAGCAGTGAAGCTAACAGGGGGCTTTCACCCCTCCACTTT
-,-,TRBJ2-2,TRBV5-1,CASSLGLRRDRGNGELFF,TGCGCCAGCAGCTTGGGACTTCGTCGGGATCGAGGAAACGGGGAGCTGTTTTTT
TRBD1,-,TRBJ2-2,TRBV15,CATSSPDRAPNTGELFF,TGTGCCACCAGCAGCCCTGACAGGGCGCCGAACACCGGGGAGCTGTTTTTT
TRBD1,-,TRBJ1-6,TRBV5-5,CASSRTGGNSPLHF,TGTGCCAGCAGCCGCACAGGGGGTAATTCACCCCTCCACTTT
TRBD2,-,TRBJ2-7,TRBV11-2,CASSSAGLADYEQYF,TGTGCCAGCAGCTCTGCGGGACTAGCGGACTACGAGCAGTACTTC
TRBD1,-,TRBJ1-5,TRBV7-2,CASSRDSHSNQPQHF,TGTGCCAGCAGCAGGGACAGTCATAGCAATCAGCCCCAGCATTTT
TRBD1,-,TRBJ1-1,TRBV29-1,CSVTGQDGTEAFF,TGCAGCGTCACCGGACAGGATGGTACTGAAGCTTTCTTT
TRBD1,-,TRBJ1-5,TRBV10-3,CAISRTGGENQPQHF,TGTGCCATCAGTAGGACAGGGGGTGAGAATCAGCCCCAGCATTTT